These 13 T cell receptor beta chains were sequenced from one sample in a study of OX40 agonist ivuxolimab in advanced cancers. Sequencing was performed with immunoSEQ multiplex PCR; in TCRdb, only in-frame clones are kept and a portion is missing. Here the sample spans more than 100,000 clones, 85% to 95% being singletons. The specimen comprised CD4+ or CD8+ T cells sorted from blood, sampled in a trial of the OX40 agonist ivuxolimab. The receptors stem from an adult with an advanced solid tumor such as melanoma, head and neck, liver or kidney cancer.

The chain uses TRBV14 and TRBJ2-7, with D possibly TRBD1 on 5 matching bases. The germline V gene has CDR1 SGHDN and CDR2 FVKESK. The V end was cut by 2 bases, the J end by 4 bases, with 6 bases between. This CDR3 comprises 12 residues. Here the CDR3 reads CASSQTGYEQYF. CDR3 DNA sequence: TGTGCCAGCAGCCAAACAGGTTACGAGCAGTACTTC.

The chain combines TRBV29-1 with TRBJ1-6, with 10 bases matching TRBD1. Germline V gives CDR1 SQVTM, CDR2 ANQGSEA. The CDR3 has 12 residues. The CDR3 protein is CSMDRGGSPLHF. CDR3 in DNA: TGCAGTATGGACAGGGGGGGATCACCCCTCCACTTT.

The rearrangement uses TRBV5-1 and TRBJ2-7; 7 bases are a match to TRBD1. J gave up 2 bases and V 4 bases, and 6 bases lay outside the gene matches. Germline V lookup: CDR1 SGHRS, CDR2 YFSETQ. The CDR3 is made up of 14 amino acids. For the CDR3, the DNA is TGCGCCAGCAGCGAGGGACAGACCCCCTACGAGCAGTACTTC. This sequence encodes CASSEGQTPYEQYF.

The CDR3, as DNA: TGCGCCAGCAGCCACCGCGGGGGGCCGGGAGGGGTTAATGAAAAACTGTTTTTT. Translation: CASSHRGGPGGVNEKLFF. The chain recombines TRBV4-3 with TRBJ1-4, with a weak D call TRBD1 (6 bases). V lost 3 bases and J lost 4, with 21 bases in between. This CDR3 is built from 18 residues. Germline lookup yields CDR1 LGHNA and CDR2 YSLEER.

This chain joins TRBV6-5 and TRBJ1-6; unclear D gene. The CDR3 runs 16 residues. Per germline, CDR1 MNHEY and CDR2 SVGAGI. Between the trimmed V and J ends, which lost 0 bases and 5 bases, there was a span of 11 bases. This CDR3 is CASSYSIGQNNSPLHF. CDR3 nucleotide sequence: TGTGCCAGCAGTTACTCGATCGGGCAGAATAATTCACCCCTCCACTTT.

The chain recombines TRBV18 with TRBJ2-5; D gene ambiguous. The germline V gene has CDR1 KGHSH and CDR2 LQKENI. This CDR3 spans 15 amino acids. The germline V and J ends were trimmed by 2 bases and 1 base, with 11 bases remaining between them. The CDR3 DNA is TGTGCCAGCTCACCAATGCGCTCGCCCCAAGAGACCCAGTACTTC. Protein sequence: CASSPMRSPQETQYF.

This sequence joins TRBV19 and TRBJ1-1, with 9 bases that match TRBD1. This CDR3 is 15 amino acids long. The V gene end was trimmed by 9 bases and the J gene end by 6 bases; junction bases not matched to a gene: 14. Germline V lookup: CDR1 LNHDA, CDR2 SQIVND (reference sequence). The CDR3 DNA follows: TGTGCCAGCCAACCCGGGACAGGGTTCGGGGCTGAAGCTTTCTTT. Its translation: CASQPGTGFGAEAFF.

This sequence joins TRBV5-4 and TRBJ2-1; no firm D call. Germline V gene lookup returns CDR1 SGHNT and CDR2 YYREEE (reference sequence). The CDR3 is 13 residues long. The ends were cut back, 3 bases at V and 8 bases at J, with 12 bases in the middle. In DNA, the CDR3 is TGTGCCAGCAGCTACCCCTTAAGCTATGAGCAGTTCTTC. The encoded protein is CASSYPLSYEQFF.

The rearrangement links TRBV7-3 to TRBJ2-5, with 8 bases lining up with TRBD1. The CDR3 is made up of 14 amino acids. The germline V gene encodes CDR1 SGHTA and CDR2 FQGTGA. After removal of 2 bases from V and 4 bases from J, the junction contained 3 bases not matched to a gene. The CDR3 sequence: CASSLAGTGETQYF. The CDR3 DNA reads as TGTGCCAGCAGCTTAGCGGGGACAGGAGAGACCCAGTACTTC.

This chain connects TRBV30 to TRBJ1-2, with D tentatively TRBD1 (5 bases). The CDR3 spans 13 residues. Trimming stripped 2 bases from V and 6 bases from J, with 13 bases between. CDR1 GTSNPN and CDR2 SVGIG come from the germline V gene (reference sequence). For the CDR3, the DNA is TGTGCCTGGAGTCAGCGGGGGATGAATGGCTACACCTTC. Its protein product is CAWSQRGMNGYTF.

The chain uses TRBV6-5 and TRBJ2-7; a weak D match, TRBD2 (5 bases). Between the trimmed V and J ends, which lost 8 bases and 0 bases, there was a span of 14 bases. The germline V gene has CDR1 MNHEY and CDR2 SVGAGI. This CDR3 is 14 amino acids long. The CDR3 region is CASRVELVSYEQYF. The CDR3 DNA reads TGTGCCAGCCGGGTCGAACTAGTCTCCTACGAGCAGTACTTC.

The chain recombines TRBV15 with TRBJ2-5, with unresolved D. The length of the CDR3 is 15 residues. Trimming took off 0 bases at V and 1 base at J, with 9 bases between the two ends. Germline CDR1 reads LNHNV; CDR2 reads YYDKDF (reference sequence). The CDR3 region is CATSRDSSAQETQYF. CDR3 nucleotides: TGTGCCACCAGCAGAGATTCGTCAGCCCAAGAGACCCAGTACTTC. Based on the CDR3 plus reference TRBV15 and TRBJ2-5, the full variable domain is DAMVIQNPRYQVTQFGKPVTLSCSQTLNHNVMYWYQQKSSQAPKLLFHYYDKDFNNEADTPDNFQSRRPNTSFCFLDIRSPGLGDTAMYLCATSRDSSAQETQYFGPGTRLLVL.

The V gene is TRBV19, the J gene TRBJ1-2; D remains ambiguous. The CDR3 consists of 12 residues. Between the trimmed V and J ends, which lost 9 bases and 3 bases, there was a span of 11 bases. Germline lookup yields CDR1 LNHDA and CDR2 SQIVND (reference sequence). The CDR3 DNA sequence: TGTGCCAGCACGTCAGTGTACTATGGCTACACCTTC. Translating gives CASTSVYYGYTF.